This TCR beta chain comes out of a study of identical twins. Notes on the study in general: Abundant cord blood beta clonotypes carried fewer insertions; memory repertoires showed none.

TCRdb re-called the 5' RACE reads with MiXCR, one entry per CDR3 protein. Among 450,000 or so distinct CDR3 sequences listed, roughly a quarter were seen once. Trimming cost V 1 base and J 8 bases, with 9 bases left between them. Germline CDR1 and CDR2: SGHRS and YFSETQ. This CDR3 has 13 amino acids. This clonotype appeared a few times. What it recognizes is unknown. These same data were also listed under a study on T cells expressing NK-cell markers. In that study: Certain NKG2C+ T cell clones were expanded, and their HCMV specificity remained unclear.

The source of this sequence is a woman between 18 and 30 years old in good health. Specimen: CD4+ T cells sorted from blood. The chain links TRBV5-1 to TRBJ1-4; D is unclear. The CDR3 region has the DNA TGCGCCAGCAGCTTGACCCCACAAGAAAAACTGTTTTTT. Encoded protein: CASSLTPQEKLFF. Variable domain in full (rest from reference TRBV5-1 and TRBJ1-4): KAGVTQTPRYLIKTRGQQVTLSCSPISGHRSVSWYQQTPGQGLQFLFEYFSETQRNKGNFPGRFSGRQFSNSRSEMNVSTLELGDSALYLCASSLTPQEKLFFGSGTQLSVL.